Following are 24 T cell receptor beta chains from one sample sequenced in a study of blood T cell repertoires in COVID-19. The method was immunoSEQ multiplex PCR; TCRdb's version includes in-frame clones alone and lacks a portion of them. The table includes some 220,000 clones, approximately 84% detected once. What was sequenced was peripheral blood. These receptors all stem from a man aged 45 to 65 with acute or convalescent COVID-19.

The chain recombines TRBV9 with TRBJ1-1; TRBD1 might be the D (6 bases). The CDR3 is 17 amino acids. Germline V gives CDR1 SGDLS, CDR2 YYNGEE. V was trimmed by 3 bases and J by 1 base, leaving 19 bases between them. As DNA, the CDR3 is TGTGCCAGCAGCGCGGACACGACAGGTTTTCGGAACACTGAAGCTTTCTTT. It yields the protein CASSADTTGFRNTEAFF.

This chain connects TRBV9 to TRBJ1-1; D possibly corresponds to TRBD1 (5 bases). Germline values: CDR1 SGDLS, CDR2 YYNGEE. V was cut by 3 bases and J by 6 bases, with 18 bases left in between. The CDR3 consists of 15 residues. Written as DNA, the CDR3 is TGTGCCAGCAGCGCCCCCAACGTGGCGGGACCTGAAGCTTTCTTT. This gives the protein CASSAPNVAGPEAFF.

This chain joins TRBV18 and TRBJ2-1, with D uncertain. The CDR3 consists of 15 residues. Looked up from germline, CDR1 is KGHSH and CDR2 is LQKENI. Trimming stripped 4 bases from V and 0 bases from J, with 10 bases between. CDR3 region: CASSRLVSSYNEQFF. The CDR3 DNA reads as TGTGCCAGCTCACGTCTAGTTAGCTCCTACAATGAGCAGTTCTTC.

CDR3 bases: TGCGCCAGCAGCCAAGTTGACCGGACAGGGAGGGTTTCCTACGAGCAGTACTTC. This translates into CASSQVDRTGRVSYEQYF. V is TRBV4-1 and J is TRBJ2-7; D is possibly TRBD1 (8 bases). Trimming pared 1 base from V and 1 base from J, leaving 20 bases between. From germline, CDR1 is MGHRA and CDR2 YSYEKL. CDR3 size: 18 residues.

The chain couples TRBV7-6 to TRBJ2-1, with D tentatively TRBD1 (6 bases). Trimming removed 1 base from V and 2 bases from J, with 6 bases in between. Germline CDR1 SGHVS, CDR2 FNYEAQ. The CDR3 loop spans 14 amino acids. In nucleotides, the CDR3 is TGTGCCAGCAGCTTAGGGACAGCCTACAATGAGCAGTTCTTC. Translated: CASSLGTAYNEQFF.

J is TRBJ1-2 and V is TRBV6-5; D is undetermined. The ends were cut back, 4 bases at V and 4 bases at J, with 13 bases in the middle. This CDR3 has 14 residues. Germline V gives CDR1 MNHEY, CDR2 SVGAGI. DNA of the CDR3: TGTGCCAGCAGTTCCCAACCCGACATCTATGGCTACACCTTC. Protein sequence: CASSSQPDIYGYTF.

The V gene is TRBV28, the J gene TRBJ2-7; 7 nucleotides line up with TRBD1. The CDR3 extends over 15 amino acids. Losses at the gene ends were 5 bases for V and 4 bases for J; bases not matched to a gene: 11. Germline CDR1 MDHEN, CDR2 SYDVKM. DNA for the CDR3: TGTGCCAGCAGTCCCCCGGACAGGAAAAAGTACGAGCAGTACTTC. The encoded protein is CASSPPDRKKYEQYF.

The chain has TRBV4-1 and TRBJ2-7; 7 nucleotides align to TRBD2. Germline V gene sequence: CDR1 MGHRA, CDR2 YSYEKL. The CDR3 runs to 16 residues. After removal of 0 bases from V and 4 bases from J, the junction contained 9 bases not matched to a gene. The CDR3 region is CASSQEVSSGVYEQYF. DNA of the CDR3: TGCGCCAGCAGCCAAGAGGTTTCTAGCGGCGTATACGAGCAGTACTTC.

The CDR3 region is CASSLRGGNQPQHF. As DNA, the CDR3 is TGTGCCAGCAGCTTAAGGGGTGGCAATCAGCCCCAGCATTTT. This chain joins TRBV5-4 and TRBJ1-5, with D maybe TRBD1 (5 bases). The CDR3 runs 14 residues. CDR1 is SGHNT and CDR2 is YYREEE in the germline V gene (reference sequence). Trimming left V 2 bases short and J 2 bases short, with 8 bases between.

This CDR3 is CASSPGVPYEQYF. Written as DNA, the CDR3 is TGCGCCAGCAGTCCCGGGGTCCCCTACGAGCAGTACTTC. This chain joins TRBV10-1 and TRBJ2-7; D perhaps matches TRBD2 (5 bases). Germline assignment: CDR1 WNHNN and CDR2 SYGVQD (reference sequence). The CDR3 has 13 amino acids. The V end lost 5 bases, the J end lost 2 bases, and 10 bases lay between the germline ends.

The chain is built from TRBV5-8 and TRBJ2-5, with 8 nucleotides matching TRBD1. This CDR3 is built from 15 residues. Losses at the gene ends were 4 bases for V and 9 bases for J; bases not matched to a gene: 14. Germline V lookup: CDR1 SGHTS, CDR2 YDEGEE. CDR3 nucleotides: TGTGCCAGCAGCGCTGGACAGGGAGCACCGAAGGCCCAGTACTTC. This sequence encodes CASSAGQGAPKAQYF.

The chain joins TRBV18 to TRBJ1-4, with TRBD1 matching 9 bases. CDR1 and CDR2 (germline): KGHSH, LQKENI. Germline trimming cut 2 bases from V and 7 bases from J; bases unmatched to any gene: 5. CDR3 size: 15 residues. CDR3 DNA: TGTGCCAGCTCACCAGGTGGGACAGGGAGTGAAAAACTGTTTTTT. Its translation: CASSPGGTGSEKLFF.

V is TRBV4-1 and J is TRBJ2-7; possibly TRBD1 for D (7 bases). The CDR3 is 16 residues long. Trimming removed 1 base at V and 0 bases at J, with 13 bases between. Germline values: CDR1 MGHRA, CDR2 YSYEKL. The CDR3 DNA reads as TGCGCCAGCAGCCAAGCAGGGGGGTGGGGCTCCTACGAGCAGTACTTC. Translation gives CASSQAGGWGSYEQYF.

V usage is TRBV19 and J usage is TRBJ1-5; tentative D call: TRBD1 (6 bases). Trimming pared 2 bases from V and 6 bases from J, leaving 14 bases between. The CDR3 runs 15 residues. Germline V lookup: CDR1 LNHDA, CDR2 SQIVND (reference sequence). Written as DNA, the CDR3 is TGTGCCAGTAGTATATCGGTGGAAGGGGGTCAGCCCCAGCATTTT. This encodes CASSISVEGGQPQHF. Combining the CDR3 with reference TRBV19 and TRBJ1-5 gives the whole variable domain DGGITQSPKYLFRKEGQNVTLSCEQNLNHDAMYWYRQDPGQGLRLIYYSQIVNDFQKGDIAEGYSVSREKKESFPLTVTSAQKNPTAFYLCASSISVEGGQPQHFGDGTRLSIL.

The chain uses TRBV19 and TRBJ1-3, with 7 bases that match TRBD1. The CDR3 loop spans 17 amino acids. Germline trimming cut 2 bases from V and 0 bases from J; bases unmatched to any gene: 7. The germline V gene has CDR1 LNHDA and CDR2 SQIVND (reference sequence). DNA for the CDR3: TGTGCCAGTAGTATACCTCGGACAGGAAACTCTGGAAACACCATATATTTT. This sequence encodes CASSIPRTGNSGNTIYF.

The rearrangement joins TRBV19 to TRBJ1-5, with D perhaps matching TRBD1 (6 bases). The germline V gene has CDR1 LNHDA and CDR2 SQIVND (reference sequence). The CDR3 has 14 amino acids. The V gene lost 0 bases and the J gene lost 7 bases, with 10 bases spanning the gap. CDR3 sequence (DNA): TGTGCCAGTAGTATAGAGACAGGCATACAGCCCCAGCATTTT. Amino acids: CASSIETGIQPQHF.

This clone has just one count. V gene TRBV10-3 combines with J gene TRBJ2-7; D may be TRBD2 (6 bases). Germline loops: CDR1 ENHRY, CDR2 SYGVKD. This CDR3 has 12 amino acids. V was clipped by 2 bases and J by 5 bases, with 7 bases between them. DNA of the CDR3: TGTGCCATCAGTGAGCCGGGAGACGAGCAGTACTTC. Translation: CAISEPGDEQYF.

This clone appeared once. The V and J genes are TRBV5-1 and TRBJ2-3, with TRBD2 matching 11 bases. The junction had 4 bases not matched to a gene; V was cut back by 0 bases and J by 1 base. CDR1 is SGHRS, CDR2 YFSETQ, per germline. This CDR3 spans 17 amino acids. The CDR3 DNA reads TGCGCCAGCAGCTTGGTGCTAGCGGGAGGAGGCACAGATACGCAGTATTTT. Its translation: CASSLVLAGGGTDTQYF.

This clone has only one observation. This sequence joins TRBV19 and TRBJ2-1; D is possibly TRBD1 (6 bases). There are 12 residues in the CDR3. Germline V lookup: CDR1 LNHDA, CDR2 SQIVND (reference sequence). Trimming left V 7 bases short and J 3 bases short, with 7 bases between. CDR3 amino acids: CASKGDYNEQFF. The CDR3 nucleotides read TGTGCCAGTAAGGGGGACTACAATGAGCAGTTCTTC.

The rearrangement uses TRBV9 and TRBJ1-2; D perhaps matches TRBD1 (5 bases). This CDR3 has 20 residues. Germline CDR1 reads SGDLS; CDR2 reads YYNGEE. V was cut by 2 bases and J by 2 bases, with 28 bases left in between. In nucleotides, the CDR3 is TGTGCCAGCAGCGTTAGTCGGGAATCGGGCAGGGAGGAGCCGAACTATGGCTACACCTTC. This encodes CASSVSRESGREEPNYGYTF. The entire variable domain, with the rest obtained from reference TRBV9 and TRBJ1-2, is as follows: DSGVTQTPKHLITATGQRVTLRCSPRSGDLSVYWYQQSLDQGLQFLIQYYNGEERAKGNILERFSAQQFPDLHSELNLSSLELGDSALYFCASSVSRESGREEPNYGYTFGSGTRLTVV.

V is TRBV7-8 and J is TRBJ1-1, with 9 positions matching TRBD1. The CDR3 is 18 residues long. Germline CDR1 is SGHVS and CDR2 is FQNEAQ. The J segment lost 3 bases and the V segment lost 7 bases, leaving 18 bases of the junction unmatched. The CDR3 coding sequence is TGTGCCAGCATCCCGACGGTAATGACAGGGGGTGTGGACACTGAAGCTTTCTTT. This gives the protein CASIPTVMTGGVDTEAFF.

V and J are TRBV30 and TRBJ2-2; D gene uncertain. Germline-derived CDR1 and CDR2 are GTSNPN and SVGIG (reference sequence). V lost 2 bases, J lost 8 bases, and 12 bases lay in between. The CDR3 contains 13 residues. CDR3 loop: CAWSSLFPGELFF. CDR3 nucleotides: TGTGCCTGGAGTTCCCTTTTTCCGGGGGAGCTGTTTTTT.

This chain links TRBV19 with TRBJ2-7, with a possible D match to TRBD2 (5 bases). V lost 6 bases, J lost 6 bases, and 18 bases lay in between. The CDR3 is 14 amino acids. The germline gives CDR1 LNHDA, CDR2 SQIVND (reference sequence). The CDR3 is CASSSSPGKGEQYF. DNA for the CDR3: TGTGCCAGTAGCTCATCCCCCGGGAAGGGCGAGCAGTACTTC.

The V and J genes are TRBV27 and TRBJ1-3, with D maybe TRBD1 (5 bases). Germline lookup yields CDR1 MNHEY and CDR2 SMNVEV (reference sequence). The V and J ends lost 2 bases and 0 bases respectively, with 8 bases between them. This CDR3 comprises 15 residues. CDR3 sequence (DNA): TGTGCCAGCAGTTTAGGGACTGGCTCTGGAAACACCATATATTTT. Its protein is CASSLGTGSGNTIYF.